Listed below are T cell receptor beta chains from one sample, sequenced in a study of T cells after yellow fever vaccination. From the 5' RACE reads, TCRdb called clonotypes with MiXCR, one entry per CDR3 protein. The sample lists 200,000 to 300,000 distinct CDR3 sequences; more than 3.5% were seen once. Material: PBMCs, obtained 15 days after the yellow fever booster vaccination. The receptors here all came from a man in his late teens or twenties who received the YFV17D yellow fever vaccine. Each CDR3 is given with its conserved first and last residue. The D gene is left open where the match is weak. Rows may omit the clone size; those that give it use once, few, many or a size class.

many	-	TRBV5-4	TRBJ2-4	TGTGCCAGCAGCGGTTGGGAAGCAGGGGCCACTCCACTAAACATTCAGTACTTC	CASSGWEAGATPLNIQYF
many	-	TRBV5-1	TRBJ2-1	TGCGCCAGCAGCTTCATTTCGGTCGGGAATGAGCAGTTCTTC	CASSFISVGNEQFF
many	TRBD1	TRBV5-6	TRBJ2-2	TGTGCCAGCAGCGTCCCGGGACAGGGGTCTCCGAACACCGGGGAGCTGTTTTTT	CASSVPGQGSPNTGELFF
many	-	TRBV27	TRBJ2-7	TGTGCCAGCGGATGGACAGCCAGCTCCTACGAGCAGTACTTC	CASGWTASSYEQYF
many	TRBD1	TRBV12-3/TRBV12-4	TRBJ2-1	TGTGCCAGCAGAGCCACCGGGACAGGGGGCGGGAATGAGCAGTTCTTC	CASRATGTGGGNEQFF
many	-	TRBV27	TRBJ2-5	TGTGCCAGCAGTTCTTACTTAGATCAAGAGACCCAGTACTTC	CASSSYLDQETQYF
few	TRBD1	TRBV7-2	TRBJ1-4	TGTGCCAGCAAAAAGGGGGCCTATGAAAAACTGTTTTTT	CASKKGAYEKLFF
many	TRBD1	TRBV29-1	TRBJ2-3	TGCAGCGTTGAACAGGGGGCGGCAGATACGCAGTATTTT	CSVEQGAADTQYF
-	-	TRBV20-1	TRBJ2-5	TGCAGTGCAAGAGTTGGGTCGGGCCAAGAGACCCAGTACTTC	CSARVGSGQETQYF
many	-	TRBV5-1	TRBJ1-5	TGCGCCAGCAGCGAGGGGTGGTCGACCAATCAGCCCCAGCATTTT	CASSEGWSTNQPQHF
many	-	TRBV4-1	TRBJ1-2	TGCGCCAGCAGCCAAGACTGGACATATGGCTACACCTTC	CASSQDWTYGYTF
many	-	TRBV5-1	TRBJ1-4	TGCGCCAGCAGCGGGGACCCAACCCGACCGGTAAAACTGTTTTTT	CASSGDPTRPVKLFF
many	TRBD1	TRBV11-2	TRBJ1-4	TGTGCCAGCAGCTTATCATCCAGGGGGAATGTTGAAAAACTGTTTTTT	CASSLSSRGNVEKLFF
many	-	TRBV5-4	TRBJ1-1	TGTGCCAGCAGCTCTCAGAGAACCTACGAAGCTTTCTTT	CASSSQRTYEAFF
many	-	TRBV5-6	TRBJ2-2	TGTGCCAGCAGCCGATTCCGGCCCACACCGTTGGAGCTGTTTTTT	CASSRFRPTPLELFF
many	-	TRBV4-1	TRBJ1-1	TGCGCCAGCAGCCAGAGACCATCGAACACTGAAGCTTTCTTT	CASSQRPSNTEAFF
many	-	TRBV7-2	TRBJ2-5	TGTGCCAGCAGCTTAAGGGCCCGCCAAGAGACCCAGTACTTC	CASSLRARQETQYF
many	-	TRBV27	TRBJ2-2	TGTGCCAGCAGACGTCGGGCGAACACCGGGGAGCTGTTTTTT	CASRRRANTGELFF
many	TRBD1	TRBV5-1	TRBJ2-5	TGCGCCTGCGCAGGGGGCCGCGAGGAGACCCAGTACTTC	CACAGGREETQYF
many	TRBD2	TRBV7-2	TRBJ2-5	TGTGCCAGCAGCTTAAGGCCAGCGGGGGGAGGCGAGACCCAGTACTTC	CASSLRPAGGGETQYF
once	-	TRBV29-1	TRBJ1-4	TGCAGCGTTAGCAATGGCCCAGAAAAACTGTTTTTT	CSVSNGPEKLFF
many	TRBD2	TRBV27	TRBJ2-3	TGTGCCAGCAGTTCCCCTTGGACTAGCGGGGGGGGTTATACGCAGTATTTT	CASSSPWTSGGGYTQYF
many	TRBD2	TRBV5-1	TRBJ2-1	TGCGCCAGCAGTCCGAGCGGGGGGGCCTCCTACAATGAGCAGTTCTTC	CASSPSGGASYNEQFF
many	TRBD2	TRBV19	TRBJ2-3	TGTGCCAGTAGTGCTCCACTAGCGGGGCAAGATACGCAGTATTTT	CASSAPLAGQDTQYF
many	TRBD1	TRBV2	TRBJ2-5	TGTGCCAGCAGTGAGAGGGGGCAGGCGGTGGAGACCCAGTACTTC	CASSERGQAVETQYF
many	-	TRBV20-1	TRBJ1-5	TGCAGTGCTAGAGATCAGTGGAATCAGCCCCAGCATTTT	CSARDQWNQPQHF